Many counts were recorded for the clone carrying this T cell receptor (beta chain). Its target is not known. These data originate in a study of early T cells in non-severe SARS-CoV-2 infection. Broader study findings: Matching against VDJdb likely underestimated virus-specific expansions, favoring anti-spike CD8.

Each cDNA molecule carried a unique molecular identifier. TCRdb used MiXCR to reprocess the 5' RACE reads, holding one entry per CDR3 protein. The sample consists of about 29,000 distinct CDR3 sequences, approximately 5.2% of them appearing once. Source material: whole blood. The sequence was obtained from an adult who was a healthcare worker with PCR-confirmed SARS-CoV-2 infection or an uninfected control (not recorded which).

DNA of the CDR3: TGTGCCAGCCAACCGGGACTAGCGGAATACGAGCAGTACTTC. Its translation is CASQPGLAEYEQYF. The chain has TRBV28 and TRBJ2-7; 11 nucleotides line up with TRBD2. The CDR3 totals 14 residues. The germline gives CDR1 MDHEN, CDR2 SYDVKM. The V segment lost 8 bases and the J segment 4 bases; nucleotides outside the gene matches: 7.